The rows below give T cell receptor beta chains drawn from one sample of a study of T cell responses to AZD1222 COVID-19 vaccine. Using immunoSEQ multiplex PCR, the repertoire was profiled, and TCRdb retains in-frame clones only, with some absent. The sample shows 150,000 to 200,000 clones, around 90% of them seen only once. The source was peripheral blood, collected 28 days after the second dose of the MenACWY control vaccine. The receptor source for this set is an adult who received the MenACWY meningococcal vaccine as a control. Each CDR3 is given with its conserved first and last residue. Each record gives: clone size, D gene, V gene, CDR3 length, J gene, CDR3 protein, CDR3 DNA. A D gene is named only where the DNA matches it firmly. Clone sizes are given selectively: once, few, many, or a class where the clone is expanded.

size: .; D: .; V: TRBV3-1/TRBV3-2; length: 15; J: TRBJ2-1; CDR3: CASSPTMESYNEQFF; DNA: TGTGCCAGCAGCCCCACCATGGAATCCTACAATGAGCAGTTCTTC
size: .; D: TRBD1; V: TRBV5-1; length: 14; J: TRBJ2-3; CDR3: CASRVDRVQDTQYF; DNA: TGCGCCAGCAGGGTGGACAGGGTTCAAGATACGCAGTATTTT
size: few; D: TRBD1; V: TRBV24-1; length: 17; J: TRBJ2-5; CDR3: CATGTTVGQELQETQYF; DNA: TGTGCCACCGGTACAACTGTAGGACAGGAGCTCCAAGAGACCCAGTACTTC
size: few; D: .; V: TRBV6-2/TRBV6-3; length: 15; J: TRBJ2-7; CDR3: CASSYSQGFSYEQYF; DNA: TGTGCCAGCAGTTACAGTCAGGGCTTCTCCTACGAGCAGTACTTC
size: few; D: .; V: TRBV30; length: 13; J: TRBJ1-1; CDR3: CAWERDLNTEAFF; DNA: TGTGCCTGGGAACGGGACCTGAACACTGAAGCTTTCTTT
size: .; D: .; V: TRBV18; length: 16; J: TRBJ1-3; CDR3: CASSPGVQSSGNTIYF; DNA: TGTGCCAGCTCACCAGGGGTACAGTCTTCTGGAAACACCATATATTTT
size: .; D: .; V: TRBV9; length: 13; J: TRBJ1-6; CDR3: CASSSPRSESLHF; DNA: TGTGCCAGCAGCTCTCCCCGGAGCGAATCCCTCCACTTT
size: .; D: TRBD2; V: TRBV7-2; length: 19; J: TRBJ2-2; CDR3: CASSLLGLAGGARTGELFF; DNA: TGTGCCAGCAGCTTGTTAGGGCTAGCGGGAGGAGCAAGGACCGGGGAGCTGTTTTTT
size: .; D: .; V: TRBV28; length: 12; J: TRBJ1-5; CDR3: CASRTGNQPQHF; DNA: TGTGCCAGCAGGACAGGCAATCAGCCCCAGCATTTT
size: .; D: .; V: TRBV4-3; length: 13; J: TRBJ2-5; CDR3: CASSLRDGETQYF; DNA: TGCGCCAGCAGTCTTAGAGATGGGGAGACCCAGTACTTC
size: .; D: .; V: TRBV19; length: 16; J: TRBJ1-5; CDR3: CASQRAIGNLGQPQHF; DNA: TGTGCCAGTCAGAGAGCCATCGGGAATTTGGGTCAGCCCCAGCATTTT
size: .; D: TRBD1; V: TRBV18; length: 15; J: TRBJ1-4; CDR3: CASSPRTGVSEKLFF; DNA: TGTGCCAGCTCACCAAGGACAGGGGTGTCCGAAAAACTGTTTTTT
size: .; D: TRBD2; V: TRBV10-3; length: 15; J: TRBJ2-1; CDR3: CAISLSGIGGNEQFF; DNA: TGTGCCATCAGCCTTAGCGGGATCGGGGGCAATGAGCAGTTCTTC
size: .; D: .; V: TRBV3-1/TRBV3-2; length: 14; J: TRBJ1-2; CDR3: CASSHLKGSYGYTF; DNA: TGTGCCAGCAGCCATCTGAAGGGATCCTATGGCTACACCTTC
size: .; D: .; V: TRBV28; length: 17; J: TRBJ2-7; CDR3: CASSPGGFWGKAYEQYF; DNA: TGTGCCAGCAGTCCGGGGGGCTTTTGGGGTAAGGCCTACGAGCAGTACTTC
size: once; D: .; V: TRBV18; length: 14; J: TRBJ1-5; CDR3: CASSPGDHNQPQHF; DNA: TGTGCCAGCTCACCAGGGGACCATAATCAGCCCCAGCATTTT
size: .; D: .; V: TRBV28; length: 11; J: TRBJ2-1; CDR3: CASSLGGEQFF; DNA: TGTGCCAGCAGTTTAGGGGGTGAGCAGTTCTTC
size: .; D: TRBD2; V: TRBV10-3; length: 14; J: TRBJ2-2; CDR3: CAVLSGSGTGELFF; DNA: TGTGCCGTACTAAGCGGGAGTGGCACCGGGGAGCTGTTTTTT
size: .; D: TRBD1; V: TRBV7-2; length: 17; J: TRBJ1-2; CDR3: CASSPSLRQGLDYGYTF; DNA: TGTGCCAGCAGCCCCTCCCTCCGACAGGGGCTAGACTATGGCTACACCTTC
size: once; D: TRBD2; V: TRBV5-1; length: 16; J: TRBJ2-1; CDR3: CASSSSSGTTYNEQFF; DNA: TGCGCCAGCAGCTCCTCCTCCGGGACTACGTACAATGAGCAGTTCTTC
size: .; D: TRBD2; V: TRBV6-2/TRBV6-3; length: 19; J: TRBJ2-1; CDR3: CASRPTSGRAWTYYNEQFF; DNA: TGTGCCAGCAGACCTACTAGCGGGAGGGCCTGGACCTACTACAATGAGCAGTTCTTC
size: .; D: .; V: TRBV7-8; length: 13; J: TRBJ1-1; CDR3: CASSPHREGGAFF; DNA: TGTGCCAGCAGCCCTCACAGGGAGGGCGGAGCTTTCTTT
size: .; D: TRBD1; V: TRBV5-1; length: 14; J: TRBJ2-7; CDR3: CASTLGQGTGEQYF; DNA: TGCGCCAGCACACTTGGACAGGGGACGGGAGAGCAGTACTTC
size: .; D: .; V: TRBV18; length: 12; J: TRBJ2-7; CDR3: CASSLDRGGQYF; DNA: TGTGCCAGCTCCCTGGACCGTGGAGGGCAGTACTTC
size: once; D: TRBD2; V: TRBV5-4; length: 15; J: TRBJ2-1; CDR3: CASSLLGLAGGEQFF; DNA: TGTGCCAGCAGCTTGCTGGGACTAGCAGGCGGAGAGCAGTTCTTC
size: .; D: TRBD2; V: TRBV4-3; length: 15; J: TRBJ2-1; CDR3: CASSQLAGSYNEQFF; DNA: TGCGCCAGCAGCCAACTAGCGGGCTCCTACAATGAGCAGTTCTTC